This T cell receptor beta chain originates from a study of blood T cell repertoires in COVID-19. Looking at the study overall: Donors in the United States, Italy and Spain gave samples during acute or convalescent COVID-19.

Germline CDR1 SGHRS, CDR2 YFSETQ. The J segment lost 8 bases and the V segment lost 4 bases, leaving 7 bases of the junction unmatched. The CDR3 runs to 14 residues. The authors' processing: Reference gene primer amplification gave nucleated cell count estimates. Clones were read by immunoSEQ multiplex PCR, and TCRdb kept only the in-frame ones, dropping some. That table supplies the V and J calls and clone size; D and trimming were determined from the DNA. Of about 150,000 clones detected, around 85% appear once; the ten largest clones hold 0.55% to 0.75%. V and J are TRBV5-1 and TRBJ1-4, with 8 bases fitting TRBD1. The source is a man in his 60s with COVID-19, enrolled during active disease. The specimen sequenced was peripheral blood. CDR3 sequence reads: CASSADTGGEKLFF. In DNA form, the CDR3 reads TGCGCCAGCAGCGCCGACACAGGGGGAGAAAAACTGTTTTTT. Full variable domain (outside the CDR3, taken from reference TRBV5-1 and TRBJ1-4): KAGVTQTPRYLIKTRGQQVTLSCSPISGHRSVSWYQQTPGQGLQFLFEYFSETQRNKGNFPGRFSGRQFSNSRSEMNVSTLELGDSALYLCASSADTGGEKLFFGSGTQLSVL.